A single sample is the source of the 28 T cell receptor beta chains below, sequenced in a study of neurological immune-mediated disorders. A single record per CDR3 protein comes from TCRdb applying MiXCR to the 5' RACE reads. This table has about 62,000 distinct CDR3 sequences, about 4% appearing once. The sequencing sample was made of PBMCs. These receptors were taken from a woman in her 50s with multiple sclerosis.

This clonotype was recorded at least ten times. The J gene is TRBJ1-5, the V gene TRBV12-3 or TRBV12-4; D possibly corresponds to TRBD1 (6 bases). This CDR3 has 15 amino acids. The V end was cut by 3 bases, the J end by 2 bases, with 11 bases between. The CDR3 nucleotides read TGTGCCAGCAGTTTCCGGGGGCTCGGCAATCAGCCCCAGCATTTT. It is translated as CASSFRGLGNQPQHF.

The table lists this clonotype with many counts. The rearrangement links TRBV5-1 to TRBJ2-2; TRBD2 matches at 12 bases. This CDR3 comprises 17 residues. Looked up from germline, CDR1 is SGHRS and CDR2 is YFSETQ. J lost 5 bases, V lost 1 base, and 6 bases had no gene match. The CDR3 DNA reads TGCGCCAGCAGCTTGCCCCGACTAGCGGGAGATACCGGGGAGCTGTTTTTT. It specifies CASSLPRLAGDTGELFF.

This clonotype was seen at least ten times. The rearrangement uses TRBV14 and TRBJ2-6; D remains unclear. V gave up 0 bases and J gave up 2 bases, with 5 bases separating them. Per germline, CDR1 SGHDN and CDR2 FVKESK. This CDR3 is 15 amino acids long. Here the CDR3 reads CASSQDYPGANVLTF. The DNA for the CDR3 is TGTGCCAGCAGCCAAGATTACCCTGGGGCCAACGTCCTGACTTTC.

This clonotype has a count of ten or more. This sequence joins TRBV7-6 and TRBJ1-2; unclear D gene. The CDR3 is made up of 13 amino acids. Trimming shortened V by 3 bases and J by 2 bases, and 7 bases separated the two germline ends. In germline, CDR1 is SGHVS, CDR2 FNYEAQ. CDR3 in DNA: TGTGCCAGCAGCTTGAACAAGAACTATGGCTACACCTTC. Protein: CASSLNKNYGYTF.

This clonotype appeared many times. V is TRBV19 and J is TRBJ2-2; 9 bases are a match to TRBD2. The CDR3 runs 12 residues. The junction had 2 bases not matched to a gene; V was cut back by 7 bases and J by 8 bases. The germline V gene has CDR1 LNHDA and CDR2 SQIVND (reference sequence). The CDR3: CASIGLAGELFF. In DNA, the CDR3 is TGTGCCAGTATAGGACTAGCGGGGGAGCTGTTTTTT.

This clonotype was recorded at least ten times. V is TRBV7-2 and J is TRBJ2-1, with D perhaps matching TRBD2 (6 bases). V was pared by 2 bases and J by 4 bases, with 15 bases between. CDR1 SGHTA and CDR2 FQGNSA come from the germline V gene. The CDR3 covers 16 residues. The CDR3 DNA reads as TGTGCCAGCAGCTTATCCCACCCCGCGGGATACAATGAGCAGTTCTTC. It translates to CASSLSHPAGYNEQFF.

Ten or more counts support this clonotype. The V gene is TRBV19, the J gene TRBJ2-7; weak D call: TRBD2 (6 bases). The germline V and J ends were trimmed by 1 base and 7 bases, with 14 bases remaining between them. This CDR3 is built from 14 residues. Germline loops: CDR1 LNHDA, CDR2 SQIVND (reference sequence). In DNA form, the CDR3 reads TGTGCCAGTAGTATAGGCGGAGATAGCGGAGAGCAGTACTTC. Protein product: CASSIGGDSGEQYF. The whole variable domain, remainder taken from reference TRBV19 and TRBJ2-7, is DGGITQSPKYLFRKEGQNVTLSCEQNLNHDAMYWYRQDPGQGLRLIYYSQIVNDFQKGDIAEGYSVSREKKESFPLTVTSAQKNPTAFYLCASSIGGDSGEQYFGPGTRLTVT.

About this clonotype itself: Just one base apart from a much larger clone, this may be a read error. The chain couples TRBV7-8 to TRBJ2-7; D remains unclear. Germline V gene data show CDR1 as SGHVS and CDR2 as FQNEAQ. The CDR3 is 13 amino acids. V was cut by 2 bases and J by 3 bases, with 8 bases left in between. DNA for the CDR3: TGTGCCAGCAGCTTAATGACCCTCTACGAGCAGTACTTC. Protein sequence: CASSLMTLYEQYF.

There are many counts of this clonotype. V is TRBV7-8 and J is TRBJ2-7; 9 nucleotides match TRBD2. After removal of 1 base from V and 1 base from J, the junction contained 2 bases not matched to a gene. This CDR3 contains 15 residues. In germline, CDR1 is SGHVS, CDR2 FQNEAQ. The CDR3 is CASSLVGLASYEQYF. The CDR3 DNA reads as TGTGCCAGCAGCTTAGTGGGACTAGCATCCTACGAGCAGTACTTC. Together with reference TRBV7-8 and TRBJ2-7, the CDR3 gives the full variable domain: GAGVSQSPRYKVAKRGQDVALRCDPISGHVSLFWYQQALGQGPEFLTYFQNEAQLDKSGLPSDRFFAERPEGSVSTLKIQRTQQEDSAVYLCASSLVGLASYEQYFGPGTRLTVT.

At least ten counts were recorded for this clonotype. The chain combines TRBV3-1 with TRBJ2-3, with 13 positions matching TRBD2. Germline CDR1 and CDR2: LGHDT and YNNKEL (reference sequence). The CDR3 runs 15 residues. V was clipped by 3 bases and J by 4 bases; unmatched bases: 1. The CDR3 nucleotides read TGTGCCAGCAGCCACGGACTAGCGGGAGCAGATACGCAGTATTTT. Translated, it gives CASSHGLAGADTQYF.

This clonotype was seen many times. J is TRBJ1-2 and V is TRBV5-1; D gene unclear. Per the germline V gene, CDR1 is SGHRS and CDR2 is YFSETQ. With 4 bases removed from V and 6 bases from J, the gap between germline ends came to 16 bases. This CDR3 is 14 amino acids long. CDR3 amino acids: CASSPSLWRDGYTF. In DNA, the CDR3 is TGCGCCAGCAGCCCTTCCCTGTGGAGGGATGGCTACACCTTC.

The sample holds many counts of this clonotype. This chain connects TRBV6-2 or TRBV6-3 to TRBJ2-2, with 9 bases matching TRBD1. After removal of 6 bases from V and 7 bases from J, the junction contained 9 bases not matched to a gene. This CDR3 has 15 residues. Per germline, CDR1 MNHEY and CDR2 SVGEGT. The CDR3 sequence: CASSSDRGDDGELFF. The CDR3 bases are TGTGCCAGCAGCTCGGACAGGGGAGACGACGGGGAGCTGTTTTTT.

This clonotype has ten or more counts. CDR3 DNA: TGTGCCAGCAGCTTGTTGTGGCAGGGTATCTACGAGCAGTACTTC. It codes for CASSLLWQGIYEQYF. J is TRBJ2-7 and V is TRBV5-5; weak D call: TRBD1 (5 bases). Trimming stripped 1 base from V and 3 bases from J, with 14 bases between. Germline V lookup: CDR1 SGHKS, CDR2 YYEKEE (reference sequence). The CDR3 is 15 residues long.

The table lists this clonotype with many counts. This chain joins TRBV6-5 and TRBJ2-1; D possibly corresponds to TRBD2 (5 bases). The germline gives CDR1 MNHEY, CDR2 SVGAGI. The CDR3 has 14 amino acids. V lost 6 bases to trimming and J lost 5 bases, with 14 bases between them. The CDR3 sequence is CASSRGPDNNEQFF. The CDR3 DNA is TGTGCCAGCAGCCGCGGGCCCGATAACAATGAGCAGTTCTTC.

This clonotype was seen at least ten times. The chain carries TRBV6-1 and TRBJ2-1, with D perhaps TRBD2 (5 bases). The CDR3 spans 16 residues. Germline V CDR1 and CDR2: MNHNS, SASEGT. The V end was cut by 3 bases, the J end by 4 bases, with 16 bases between. The CDR3 DNA sequence: TGTGCCAGCAGTGATTCTGACTATCCCTATTACAATGAGCAGTTCTTC. Translation: CASSDSDYPYYNEQFF.

Within the sample, this clonotype is medium-sized. The chain joins TRBV5-1 to TRBJ2-7; TRBD1 matches at 8 bases. CDR1 is SGHRS, CDR2 YFSETQ, per germline. Trimming at V came to 2 bases and at J to 1 base, leaving 2 bases not matched to a gene. The CDR3 sequence is 14 residues long. CDR3 loop: CASSFQGASYEQYF. Written as DNA, the CDR3 is TGCGCCAGCAGCTTCCAGGGGGCTTCCTACGAGCAGTACTTC.

This clonotype was counted many times. This chain uses TRBV29-1 with TRBJ2-3, with D hard to call. Germline CDR1 reads SQVTM; CDR2 reads ANQGSEA. V was shortened by 6 bases and J by 0 bases, with 10 bases between the two germline ends. CDR3 size: 13 residues. This CDR3 is CSVPITSTDTQYF. The CDR3 DNA follows: TGCAGCGTCCCCATAACTAGCACAGATACGCAGTATTTT.

At least ten counts were recorded for this clonotype. The chain is built from TRBV5-1 and TRBJ2-2; 10 bases line up with TRBD2. The CDR3 runs 16 residues. V lost 7 bases, J lost 2 bases, and 8 bases stayed unmatched. Per germline, CDR1 SGHRS and CDR2 YFSETQ. The CDR3 sequence is CASAQTSGINTGELFF. CDR3 sequence (DNA): TGCGCCAGCGCGCAAACTAGCGGGATTAACACCGGGGAGCTGTTTTTT.

This clonotype was picked up many times. The V call is TRBV20-1, the J call TRBJ1-2; D perhaps matches TRBD1 (5 bases). The CDR3 spans 11 residues. The germline CDR1 and CDR2 sequences are DFQATT and SNEGSKA (reference sequence). As DNA, the CDR3 is TGCCTGTATAGGGGTTCCTATGGCTACACCTTC. Its protein product is CLYRGSYGYTF.

This clonotype was seen repeatedly, ten times or more. The chain links TRBV29-1 to TRBJ2-5; 7 nucleotides line up with TRBD2. The CDR3 extends over 14 amino acids. V shed 5 bases, J shed 1 base, and the junction held 7 bases outside the gene matches. Germline V gene lookup returns CDR1 SQVTM and CDR2 ANQGSEA. CDR3 in amino acids: CSVIVAGTQETQYF. CDR3 in DNA: TGCAGCGTTATCGTAGCGGGTACCCAAGAGACCCAGTACTTC.

This clonotype was counted ten times or more. The CDR3 loop reads CASSLGASEQYF. Written as DNA, the CDR3 is TGTGCCAGCAGCTTGGGGGCTTCCGAGCAGTACTTC. V gene TRBV5-6 combines with J gene TRBJ2-7; D uncertain. Germline V gives CDR1 SGHDT, CDR2 YYEEEE. This CDR3 contains 12 residues. Trimming took 0 bases from V and 6 from J, leaving 7 bases between them.

This clonotype was seen at least ten times. The CDR3 reads CASSLNRNTIYF. The CDR3 DNA sequence: TGTGCCAGCAGCTTGAATCGGAACACCATATATTTT. The V call is TRBV5-6, the J call TRBJ1-3, with unresolved D. This CDR3 comprises 12 residues. Germline V gives CDR1 SGHDT, CDR2 YYEEEE. Trimming stripped 1 base from V and 7 bases from J, with 6 bases between. The full variable domain, in which reference TRBV5-6 and TRBJ1-3 provide the parts outside the CDR3, is DAGVTQSPTHLIKTRGQQVTLRCSPKSGHDTVSWYQQALGQGPQFIFQYYEEEERQRGNFPDRFSGHQFPNYSSELNVNALLLGDSALYLCASSLNRNTIYFGEGSWLTVV.

In this sample, this clonotype turned up many times. This sequence joins TRBV7-2 and TRBJ2-7; 9 bases fit TRBD2. The trim removed 3 bases at V and 1 base at J, leaving 4 bases unmatched. Germline V CDR1 and CDR2: SGHTA, FQGNSA. This CDR3 is built from 15 residues. The CDR3 nucleotides are TGTGCCAGCAGCTTTAGCGGGAGTTGGTCCTACGAGCAGTACTTC. Translating it yields CASSFSGSWSYEQYF.

This clonotype was counted at least ten times. V gene TRBV5-1 combines with J gene TRBJ2-5, with D uncertain. Trimming took off 0 bases at V and 2 bases at J, with 11 bases between the two ends. This CDR3 has 15 amino acids. The V gene's germline CDR1 is SGHRS and CDR2 YFSETQ. CDR3 amino acids: CASSLAPATQETQYF. The CDR3, as DNA: TGCGCCAGCAGCTTGGCCCCGGCTACACAAGAGACCCAGTACTTC.

This clonotype has ten or more counts. CDR3 DNA: TGTGCCAGCATGATGGACGGGAACACCGGGGAGCTGTTTTTT. Encoded protein: CASMMDGNTGELFF. The chain couples TRBV2 to TRBJ2-2; D ambiguous. There are 14 residues in the CDR3. V was shortened by 7 bases and J by 1 base, with 10 bases between the two germline ends. The germline V gene encodes CDR1 SNHLY and CDR2 FYNNEI.

This clonotype came up many times. J is TRBJ2-2 and V is TRBV7-8; 7 positions agree with TRBD1. The CDR3 runs 15 residues. Germline trimming cut 5 bases from V and 5 bases from J; bases unmatched to any gene: 8. Germline V gene data show CDR1 as SGHVS and CDR2 as FQNEAQ. The DNA for the CDR3 is TGTGCCAGCAGCCGATATGACAGGGTGACCGGGGAGCTGTTTTTT. Amino acid sequence: CASSRYDRVTGELFF.

This clonotype has a count of ten or more. The CDR3 sequence is CASSFPSGSTDTQYF. Here the CDR3 DNA reads TGTGCCAGCAGCTTTCCTAGCGGGAGCACAGATACGCAGTATTTT. The rearrangement links TRBV5-6 to TRBJ2-3; 8 positions match TRBD2. J was trimmed by 0 bases and V by 2 bases; bases with no gene match: 2. The CDR3 totals 15 residues. Germline V gene sequence: CDR1 SGHDT, CDR2 YYEEEE.

This clonotype was counted many times. This chain joins TRBV29-1 and TRBJ2-7; 12 bases agree with TRBD1. CDR1 is SQVTM, CDR2 ANQGSEA, per germline. The CDR3 loop spans 14 amino acids. V lost 1 base to trimming and J lost 5 bases; unmatched junction nucleotides: 3. The CDR3 here is CSVEAGQGANEQYF. The CDR3 nucleotides read TGCAGCGTTGAAGCGGGACAGGGGGCCAACGAGCAGTACTTC.